A selection of T cell receptor beta chains follows, all from one sample in a study of a mutant IDH1 vaccine in newly diagnosed glioma. No antigen has been identified for these receptors. Only in-frame clones appear in the TCRdb table, and some are missing; sequencing was by immunoSEQ multiplex PCR. The sample lists about 60,000 clones, under 90% occurring once. The specimen was PBMCs, collected from a glioma patient whose treatment included an IDH1 peptide vaccine. The receptors were gathered from a man between 25 and 39 years old with glioma. Both conserved end residues are part of each CDR3. A D gene is named only where the DNA matches it firmly. Size is stated for part of the rows, as once, few or many counts, or as a class when the clone is expanded.

J: TRBJ2-3
V: TRBV9
size: once
D: TRBD2
DNA: TGTGCCAGCGGCGTAGCTCCACGGACTAGCGGGGGCACAGATACGCAGTATTTT
CDR3: CASGVAPRTSGGTDTQYF

J: TRBJ2-2
V: TRBV27
size: -
D: -
DNA: TGTGCCAGCAGTTCCGCCTACACCGGAGAGCTGTTTTTT
CDR3: CASSSAYTGELFF

J: TRBJ1-1
V: TRBV5-1
size: -
D: TRBD1
DNA: TGCGCCAGCAGCCCACCGACAGGGGGCCGAACTGAAGCTTTCTTT
CDR3: CASSPPTGGRTEAFF

J: TRBJ2-3
V: TRBV5-1
size: few
D: -
DNA: TGCGCCAGCAGCTTGGCCCGGGGGGCCCACCCAGATACGCAGTATTTT
CDR3: CASSLARGAHPDTQYF

J: TRBJ2-6
V: TRBV19
size: -
D: TRBD1
DNA: TGTGCCAGTATAAGGGGCACAGGGGAATCTGGGGCCAACGTCCTGACTTTC
CDR3: CASIRGTGESGANVLTF

J: TRBJ2-7
V: TRBV6-6
size: -
D: TRBD1
DNA: TGTGCCAGCCGCGGACAGGATTCCTACGAGCAGTACTTC
CDR3: CASRGQDSYEQYF

J: TRBJ1-1
V: TRBV4-1
size: -
D: -
DNA: TGCGCCAGCCGCCTGGGGGGCACTGAAGCTTTCTTT
CDR3: CASRLGGTEAFF

J: TRBJ1-6
V: TRBV9
size: -
D: TRBD1
DNA: TGTGCCAGCAGCTTATTGACAGGGGACGATGGATCACCCCTCCACTTT
CDR3: CASSLLTGDDGSPLHF

J: TRBJ2-6
V: TRBV9
size: -
D: -
DNA: TGTGCCAGCAGCGTATTAGGACAGAGCTCTGGGGCCAACGTCCTGACTTTC
CDR3: CASSVLGQSSGANVLTF

J: TRBJ1-3
V: TRBV6-6
size: -
D: -
DNA: TGTGCCAGCAGTTACCAATTCTTCGGGGACACCATATATTTT
CDR3: CASSYQFFGDTIYF

J: TRBJ1-6
V: TRBV7-8
size: -
D: -
DNA: TGTGCCAGCAGCCAGGATCAGGTGGATAATTCACCCCTCCACTTT
CDR3: CASSQDQVDNSPLHF

J: TRBJ2-7
V: TRBV5-6
size: -
D: -
DNA: TGTGCCAGCAGCCGTTACCACGAGCAGTACTTC
CDR3: CASSRYHEQYF

J: TRBJ1-5
V: TRBV27
size: -
D: TRBD1
DNA: TGTGCCAGCAGACCCTTCCCCGGGACAGTTAGCAATCAGCCCCAGCATTTT
CDR3: CASRPFPGTVSNQPQHF

J: TRBJ2-7
V: TRBV7-8
size: -
D: -
DNA: TGTGCCAGCAGCTTAGTTAGGGTAGGCGAGCAGTACTTC
CDR3: CASSLVRVGEQYF

J: TRBJ2-7
V: TRBV6-6
size: -
D: -
DNA: TGTGCCAGCAGCTCTCGGGACCAAACCTACGAGCAGTACTTC
CDR3: CASSSRDQTYEQYF

J: TRBJ2-5
V: TRBV7-6
size: -
D: TRBD2
DNA: TGTGCCAGCAGCTTAGCAGCGGCTAGCGGGGGGGCGTCCCAGTACTTC
CDR3: CASSLAAASGGASQYF

J: TRBJ1-2
V: TRBV30
size: once
D: -
DNA: TGTGCCTGGAACTCCAGGGGAGTTGACTATGGCTACACCTTC
CDR3: CAWNSRGVDYGYTF

J: TRBJ2-1
V: TRBV27
size: -
D: TRBD2
DNA: TGTGCCAGCAGTTCCCCTAGCGGGAGCAATGAGCAGTTCTTC
CDR3: CASSSPSGSNEQFF

J: TRBJ2-1
V: TRBV25-1
size: -
D: -
DNA: TGTGCCAGCAGTGAATATAAAACCTCCTACAATGAGCAGTTCTTC
CDR3: CASSEYKTSYNEQFF

J: TRBJ2-1
V: TRBV14
size: once
D: TRBD2
DNA: TGTGCCAGCAGCCAAGATATCACTAGCGGGATTTATAGCTCCTACAATGAGCAGTTCTTC
CDR3: CASSQDITSGIYSSYNEQFF

J: TRBJ2-2
V: TRBV28
size: once
D: TRBD1
DNA: TGTGCCAGCAGTTCACTTATAAGGACAGGGGGAACCGGGGAGCTGTTTTTT
CDR3: CASSSLIRTGGTGELFF

J: TRBJ2-3
V: TRBV7-2
size: -
D: -
DNA: TGTGCCAGCAGCTTAGAAGCCCCCCCAGATACGCAGTATTTT
CDR3: CASSLEAPPDTQYF

J: TRBJ1-1
V: TRBV4-3
size: -
D: -
DNA: TGCGCCAGCAGCCATGGAACTGAAGCTTTCTTT
CDR3: CASSHGTEAFF

J: TRBJ2-5
V: TRBV4-1
size: -
D: -
DNA: TGCGCCAGCAGCCAAGGAGTGGGGGTTCCCGGGGAGACCCAGTACTTC
CDR3: CASSQGVGVPGETQYF

J: TRBJ1-1
V: TRBV30
size: -
D: -
DNA: TGTGCCTGGAGTGTACTAAGGAACACTGAAGCTTTCTTT
CDR3: CAWSVLRNTEAFF

J: TRBJ2-2
V: TRBV27
size: -
D: -
DNA: TGTGCCAGCAGTTTGCTCACGGGGCCTCTGGGCACCGGGGAGCTGTTTTTT
CDR3: CASSLLTGPLGTGELFF

J: TRBJ1-5
V: TRBV28
size: once
D: TRBD1
DNA: TGTGCCAGCAGTTTAGGAGGGGGCGATCAGCCCCAGCATTTT
CDR3: CASSLGGGDQPQHF

J: TRBJ1-1
V: TRBV6-5
size: -
D: -
DNA: TGTGCCAGCAGTTACGGAGGCACTGAAGCTTTCTTT
CDR3: CASSYGGTEAFF

J: TRBJ1-1
V: TRBV28
size: -
D: -
DNA: TGTGCCAGCAAGTCTAGGCCTTCGGGGTACACTGAAGCTTTCTTT
CDR3: CASKSRPSGYTEAFF

J: TRBJ2-5
V: TRBV25-1
size: few
D: -
DNA: TGTGCCAGCAACCCAGGGACGGAGACCCAGTACTTC
CDR3: CASNPGTETQYF

J: TRBJ1-4
V: TRBV7-6
size: -
D: -
DNA: TGTGCCAGCAGCTTAGGCAGGAATGAAAAACTGTTTTTT
CDR3: CASSLGRNEKLFF

J: TRBJ1-6
V: TRBV27
size: -
D: TRBD1
DNA: TGTGCCAGCAGTTTAATGCCAGACAGGGGAAATTCACCCCTCCACTTT
CDR3: CASSLMPDRGNSPLHF

J: TRBJ2-3
V: TRBV10-3
size: -
D: TRBD2
DNA: TGTGCCATCAGTGGGGAGCGGGGGGGCGCAGATACGCAGTATTTT
CDR3: CAISGERGGADTQYF

J: TRBJ1-3
V: TRBV5-4
size: -
D: -
DNA: TGTGCCAGCAGCTTGCAGGCAGGCTCTGGAAACACCATATATTTT
CDR3: CASSLQAGSGNTIYF

J: TRBJ2-1
V: TRBV5-1
size: -
D: TRBD1
DNA: TGCGCCAGCAGCTTGGGGCAAACAGGGGATGAGCAGTTCTTC
CDR3: CASSLGQTGDEQFF

J: TRBJ2-7
V: TRBV30
size: -
D: -
DNA: TGTGCCTGGAGTGTAACGTCAGGGCGTTACGAGCAGTACTTC
CDR3: CAWSVTSGRYEQYF

J: TRBJ2-3
V: TRBV5-1
size: -
D: -
DNA: TGCGCCAGCAGCTTGGAAGGACACCAAAGCACAGATACGCAGTATTTT
CDR3: CASSLEGHQSTDTQYF

J: TRBJ1-1
V: TRBV9
size: -
D: -
DNA: TGTGCCAGCAGCCCAACCGGGTCTGCCACTGAAGCTTTCTTT
CDR3: CASSPTGSATEAFF

J: TRBJ1-2
V: TRBV5-5
size: -
D: -
DNA: TGTGCCAGCAGCTTTTCGGTGATGAGTGGCTACACCTTC
CDR3: CASSFSVMSGYTF

J: TRBJ1-1
V: TRBV28
size: -
D: TRBD1
DNA: TGTGCCAGCAGTTTGTCCGGACAGGGGAACACTGAAGCTTTCTTT
CDR3: CASSLSGQGNTEAFF

J: TRBJ1-1
V: TRBV6-7
size: few
D: TRBD1
DNA: TGTGCCAGCACTTTATGTCAATGGGACAGAGCCACTGAAGCTTTCTTT
CDR3: CASTLCQWDRATEAFF

J: TRBJ2-1
V: TRBV7-8
size: -
D: -
DNA: TGTGCCAGCACGCGGGGGCCATACAATGAGCAGTTCTTC
CDR3: CASTRGPYNEQFF

J: TRBJ2-1
V: TRBV7-6
size: -
D: -
DNA: TGTGCCAGCAGCTCCTCCCGACGGGCGGACGACAATGAGCAGTTCTTC
CDR3: CASSSSRRADDNEQFF

J: TRBJ1-5
V: TRBV2
size: -
D: TRBD1
DNA: TGTGCCAGCAGTGAAGAGTCAGGGGGTCAGCCCCAGCATTTT
CDR3: CASSEESGGQPQHF

J: TRBJ1-2
V: TRBV7-2
size: once
D: TRBD1
DNA: TGTGCCAGCAGCTCCACATTGGGACAGGGGGCGATTGGCTACACCTTC
CDR3: CASSSTLGQGAIGYTF

J: TRBJ2-1
V: TRBV7-8
size: -
D: -
DNA: TGTGCCAGCAGCTTAGCATATGGGGGCAATGAGCAGTTCTTC
CDR3: CASSLAYGGNEQFF

J: TRBJ2-7
V: TRBV28
size: -
D: -
DNA: TGTGCCAGCAGTCTGCGACTACCTCCCTACGAGCAGTACTTC
CDR3: CASSLRLPPYEQYF

J: TRBJ2-5
V: TRBV5-6
size: -
D: TRBD2
DNA: TGTGCCAGCAGCTTCTCTAGCGGGGGCGAGACCCAGTACTTC
CDR3: CASSFSSGGETQYF

J: TRBJ2-7
V: TRBV7-9
size: once
D: -
DNA: TGTGCCAGCAGCTTTCCGGGGGACTACGAGCAGTACTTC
CDR3: CASSFPGDYEQYF

J: TRBJ2-5
V: TRBV19
size: -
D: TRBD1
DNA: TGTGCCAGTAGTATACCACTCCTTCCGGGACAGGGAAGCCGGGAGACCCAGTACTTC
CDR3: CASSIPLLPGQGSRETQYF

J: TRBJ2-7
V: TRBV5-5
size: -
D: -
DNA: TGTGCCAGCAGCTTTTTAGCAGGGAAGTCGAGGGAGCAGTACTTC
CDR3: CASSFLAGKSREQYF

J: TRBJ2-7
V: TRBV6-6
size: -
D: -
DNA: TGTGCCAGCAGCTCCAGTACAGGGTACCACGAGCAGTACTTC
CDR3: CASSSSTGYHEQYF

J: TRBJ2-3
V: TRBV5-1
size: -
D: TRBD2
DNA: TGCGCCAGCAGAAAGGGACTAGTCATGAGCACAGATACGCAATATTTT
CDR3: CASRKGLVMSTDTQYF

J: TRBJ2-5
V: TRBV6-6
size: -
D: -
DNA: TGTGCCAGCAGAAACGGGGGACGGGGACAAGAGACCCAGTACTTC
CDR3: CASRNGGRGQETQYF

J: TRBJ2-1
V: TRBV7-3
size: -
D: TRBD1
DNA: TGTGCCAGCAGGACAGGGGGCGGCGGAAATGAGCAGTTCTTC
CDR3: CASRTGGGGNEQFF